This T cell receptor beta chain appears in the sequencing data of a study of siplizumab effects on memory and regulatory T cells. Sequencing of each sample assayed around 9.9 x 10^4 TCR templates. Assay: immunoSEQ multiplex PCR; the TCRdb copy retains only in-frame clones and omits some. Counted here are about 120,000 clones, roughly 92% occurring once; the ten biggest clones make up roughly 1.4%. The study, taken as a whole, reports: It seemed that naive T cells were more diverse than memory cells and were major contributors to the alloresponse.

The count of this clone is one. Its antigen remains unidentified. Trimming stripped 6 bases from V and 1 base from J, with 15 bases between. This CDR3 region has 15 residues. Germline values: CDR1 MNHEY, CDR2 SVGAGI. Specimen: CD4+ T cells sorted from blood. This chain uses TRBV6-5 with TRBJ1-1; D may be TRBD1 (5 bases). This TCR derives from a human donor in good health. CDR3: CASSLPGLENTEAFF. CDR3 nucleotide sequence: TGTGCCAGCAGCCTCCCAGGGTTGGAGAACACTGAAGCTTTCTTT.